This T cell receptor beta chain was sequenced for a study of T cells in Graves' hyperthyroidism and ophthalmopathy. Germline CDR1 SQVTM, CDR2 ANQGSEA. V shed 3 bases and J 5 bases; nucleotides not matched to a gene: 13. The CDR3 sequence is 16 residues long. In the case of this clonotype: The antigen is not known.

Diagnoses were established using clinical symptoms, serum thyroxine and TRAb, thyroid ultrasound and orbital computed tomography. The authors obtained PBMCs from 7.5 to 10 ml of fresh peripheral blood. General study points: Most thyroid clonotypes expanded above 0.001 were also detected in blood. Classification by a 13 V-J model distinguished ophthalmopathy from stable hyperthyroidism.

Amplified TCR beta CDR3 regions came from RNA transcripts. HTBI primers were used for first-round RT-PCR of the TCR CDR3. TCRdb re-called the multiplex PCR reads with MiXCR, one entry per CDR3 protein. The sample records around 450,000 distinct CDR3 sequences, roughly 14% being singletons. The receptor was isolated from a woman in her late teens or twenties with Graves' hyperthyroidism. Sample: blood. The rearrangement uses TRBV29-1 and TRBJ2-5; 9 bases are a match to TRBD2. The DNA for the CDR3 is TGCAGCGTTGACCTCAGTAGCGGGGGCCTTGGGGAGACCCAGTACTTC. Amino acids: CSVDLSSGGLGETQYF.